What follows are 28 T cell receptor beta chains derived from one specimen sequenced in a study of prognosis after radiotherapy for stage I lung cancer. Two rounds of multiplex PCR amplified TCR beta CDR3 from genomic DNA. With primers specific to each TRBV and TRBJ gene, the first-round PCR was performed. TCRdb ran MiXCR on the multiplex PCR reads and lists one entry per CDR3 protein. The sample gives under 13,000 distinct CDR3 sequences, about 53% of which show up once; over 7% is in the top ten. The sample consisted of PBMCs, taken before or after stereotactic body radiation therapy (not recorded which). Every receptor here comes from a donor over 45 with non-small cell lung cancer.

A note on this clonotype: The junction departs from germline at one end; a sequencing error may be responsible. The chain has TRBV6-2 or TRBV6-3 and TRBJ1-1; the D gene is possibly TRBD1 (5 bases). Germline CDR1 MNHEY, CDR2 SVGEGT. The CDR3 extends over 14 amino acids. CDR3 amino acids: CASRTRGTNTGAFF. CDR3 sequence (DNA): TGTGCCAGCAGGACTCGGGGGACGAACACTGGAGCTTTCTTT.

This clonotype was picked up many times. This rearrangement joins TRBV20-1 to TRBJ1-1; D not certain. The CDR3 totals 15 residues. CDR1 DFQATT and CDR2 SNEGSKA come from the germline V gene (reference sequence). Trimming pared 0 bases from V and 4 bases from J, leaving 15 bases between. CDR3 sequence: CSARDQRAGGTEAFF. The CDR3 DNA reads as TGCAGTGCTAGAGATCAAAGGGCTGGTGGCACTGAAGCTTTCTTT.

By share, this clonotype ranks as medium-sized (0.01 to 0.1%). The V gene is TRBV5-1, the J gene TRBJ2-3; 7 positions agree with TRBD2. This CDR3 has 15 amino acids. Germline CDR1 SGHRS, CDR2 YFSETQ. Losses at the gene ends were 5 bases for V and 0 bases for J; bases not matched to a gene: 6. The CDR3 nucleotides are TGCGCCAGCAGGGCCGGGACTACTAGCACAGATACGCAGTATTTT. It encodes CASRAGTTSTDTQYF.

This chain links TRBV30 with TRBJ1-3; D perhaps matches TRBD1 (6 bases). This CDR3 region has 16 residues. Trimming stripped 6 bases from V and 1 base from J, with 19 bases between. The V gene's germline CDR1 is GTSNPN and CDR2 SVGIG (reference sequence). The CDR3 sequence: CACDRSTTYSGNTIYF. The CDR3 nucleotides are TGTGCCTGCGACAGGAGTACAACTTATTCTGGAAACACCATATATTTT. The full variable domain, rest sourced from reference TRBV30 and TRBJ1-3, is SQTIHQWPATLVQPVGSPLSLECTVEGTSNPNLYWYRQAAGRGLQLLFYSVGIGQISSEVPQNLSASRPQDRQFILSSKKLLLSDSGFYLCACDRSTTYSGNTIYFGEGSWLTVV.

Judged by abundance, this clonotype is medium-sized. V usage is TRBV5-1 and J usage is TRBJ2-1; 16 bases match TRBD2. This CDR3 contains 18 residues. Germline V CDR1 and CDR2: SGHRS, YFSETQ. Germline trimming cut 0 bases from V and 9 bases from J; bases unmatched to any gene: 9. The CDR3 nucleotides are TGCGCCAGCAGCTTGGCGGGACTAGCGGGAGGGGCCGGGGCTGAGCAGTTCTTC. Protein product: CASSLAGLAGGAGAEQFF.

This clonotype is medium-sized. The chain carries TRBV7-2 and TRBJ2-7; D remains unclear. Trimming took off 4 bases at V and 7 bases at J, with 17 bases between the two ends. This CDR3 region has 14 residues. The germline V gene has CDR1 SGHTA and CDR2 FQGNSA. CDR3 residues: CASSSLSQVGEQYF. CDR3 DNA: TGTGCCAGCAGCTCATTAAGCCAAGTGGGGGAGCAGTACTTC.

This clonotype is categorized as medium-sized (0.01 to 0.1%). The CDR3 sequence is CATSDTTSGRGTGELFF. The CDR3 DNA sequence: TGTGCCACCAGTGATACAACTAGCGGGAGAGGCACCGGGGAGCTGTTTTTT. The V call is TRBV24-1, the J call TRBJ2-2; TRBD2 matches 11 bases. The CDR3 contains 17 residues. The germline V gene has CDR1 KGHDR and CDR2 SFDVKD. V shed 3 bases and J 4 bases; nucleotides not matched to a gene: 6.

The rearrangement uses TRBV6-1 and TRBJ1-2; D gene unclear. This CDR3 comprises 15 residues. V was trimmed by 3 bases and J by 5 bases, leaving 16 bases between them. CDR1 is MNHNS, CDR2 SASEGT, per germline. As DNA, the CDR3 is TGTGCCAGCAGTGATTCAGGTACTGTATGGTATGGCTACACCTTC. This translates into CASSDSGTVWYGYTF.

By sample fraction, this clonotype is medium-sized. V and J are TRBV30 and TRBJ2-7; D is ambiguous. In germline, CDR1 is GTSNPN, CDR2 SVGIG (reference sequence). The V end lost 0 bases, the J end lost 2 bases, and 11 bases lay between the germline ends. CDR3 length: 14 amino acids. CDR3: CAWSVKGGTYEQYF. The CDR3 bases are TGTGCCTGGAGTGTAAAGGGCGGAACCTACGAGCAGTACTTC.

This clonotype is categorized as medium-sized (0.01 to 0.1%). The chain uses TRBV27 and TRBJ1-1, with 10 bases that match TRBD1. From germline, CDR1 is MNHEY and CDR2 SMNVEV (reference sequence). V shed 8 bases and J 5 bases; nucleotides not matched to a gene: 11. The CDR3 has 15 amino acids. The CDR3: CASLWDRGLRTEAFF. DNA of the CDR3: TGTGCCAGCCTTTGGGACAGGGGCTTGCGAACTGAAGCTTTCTTT.

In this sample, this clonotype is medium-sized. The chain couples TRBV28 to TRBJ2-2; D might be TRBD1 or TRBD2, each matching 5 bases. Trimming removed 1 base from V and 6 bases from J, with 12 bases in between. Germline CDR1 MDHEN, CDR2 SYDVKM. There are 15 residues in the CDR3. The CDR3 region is CASSLSGTGAGELFF. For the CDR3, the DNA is TGTGCCAGCAGTTTATCCGGGACGGGTGCCGGGGAGCTGTTTTTT.

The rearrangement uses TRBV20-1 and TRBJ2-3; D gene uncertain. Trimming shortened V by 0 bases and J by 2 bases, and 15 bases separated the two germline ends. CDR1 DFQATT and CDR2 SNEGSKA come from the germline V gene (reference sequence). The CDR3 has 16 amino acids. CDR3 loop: CSARDLERLVTDTQYF. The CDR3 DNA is TGCAGTGCTAGAGATCTAGAGCGTCTAGTCACAGATACGCAGTATTTT.

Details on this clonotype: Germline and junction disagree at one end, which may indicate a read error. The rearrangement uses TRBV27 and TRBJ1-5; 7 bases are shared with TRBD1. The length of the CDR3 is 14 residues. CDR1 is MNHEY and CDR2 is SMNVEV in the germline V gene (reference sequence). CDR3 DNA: TGTGCCAGCAGTGGGGACAGTATCAATCATCCCCAGCATTTT. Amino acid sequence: CASSGDSINHPQHF.

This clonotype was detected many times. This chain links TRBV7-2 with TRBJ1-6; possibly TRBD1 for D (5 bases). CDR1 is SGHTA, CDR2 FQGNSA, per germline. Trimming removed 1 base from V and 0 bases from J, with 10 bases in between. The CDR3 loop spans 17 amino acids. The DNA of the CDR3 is TGTGCCAGCAGCTTAGGAGCGGGGGGCTCCTATAATTCACCCCTCCACTTT. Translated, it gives CASSLGAGGSYNSPLHF.

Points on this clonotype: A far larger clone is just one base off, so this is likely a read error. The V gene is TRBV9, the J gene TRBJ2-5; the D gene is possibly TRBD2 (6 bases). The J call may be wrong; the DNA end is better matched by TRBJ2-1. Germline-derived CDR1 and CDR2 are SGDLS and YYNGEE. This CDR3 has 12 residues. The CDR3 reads CAIAGPNSEQFF. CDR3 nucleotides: TGTGCCATCGCGGGGCCTAACTCTGAGCAGTTCTTC.

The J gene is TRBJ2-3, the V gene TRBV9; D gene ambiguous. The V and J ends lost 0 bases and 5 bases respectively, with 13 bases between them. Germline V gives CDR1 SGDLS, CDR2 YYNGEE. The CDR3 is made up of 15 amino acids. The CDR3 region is CASSVDVYSGDTQYF. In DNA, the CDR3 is TGTGCCAGCAGCGTAGACGTCTATTCCGGAGATACGCAGTATTTT.

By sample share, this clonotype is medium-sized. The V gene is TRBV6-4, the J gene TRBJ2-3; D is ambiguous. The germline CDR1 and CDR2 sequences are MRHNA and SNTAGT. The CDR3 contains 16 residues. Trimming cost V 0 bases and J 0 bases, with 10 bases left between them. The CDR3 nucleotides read TGTGCCAGCAGTGACTCGATCGGAACTAGCACAGATACGCAGTATTTT. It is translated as CASSDSIGTSTDTQYF.

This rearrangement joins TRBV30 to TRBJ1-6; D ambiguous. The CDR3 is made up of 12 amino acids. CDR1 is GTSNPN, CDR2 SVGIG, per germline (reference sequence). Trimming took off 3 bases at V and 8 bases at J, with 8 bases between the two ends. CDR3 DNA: TGTGCCTGGAGCGCAATGTATTCACCCCTCCACTTT. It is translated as CAWSAMYSPLHF.

The CDR3 here is CASSEGVDTQYF. The CDR3, as DNA: TGTGCCAGCAGTGAAGGGGTCGACACGCAGTATTTT. The chain employs TRBV6-1 and TRBJ2-3; D is unresolved. In germline, CDR1 is MNHNS, CDR2 SASEGT. The CDR3 totals 12 residues. V was shortened by 1 base and J by 9 bases, with 8 bases between the two germline ends.

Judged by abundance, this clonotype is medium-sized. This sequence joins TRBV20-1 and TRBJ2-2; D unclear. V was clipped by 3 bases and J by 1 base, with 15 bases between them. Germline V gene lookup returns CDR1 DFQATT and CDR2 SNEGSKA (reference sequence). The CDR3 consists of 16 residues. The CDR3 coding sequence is TGCAGTGCTAGGGGCGGAACGGGCGAGAACACCGGGGAGCTGTTTTTT. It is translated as CSARGGTGENTGELFF.

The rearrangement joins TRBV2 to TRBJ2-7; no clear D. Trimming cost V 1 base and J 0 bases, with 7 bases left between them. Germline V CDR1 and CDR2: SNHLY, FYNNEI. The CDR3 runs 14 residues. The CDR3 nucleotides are TGTGCCAGCAGTGAAGACTGGAGCTCCTACGAGCAGTACTTC. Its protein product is CASSEDWSSYEQYF.

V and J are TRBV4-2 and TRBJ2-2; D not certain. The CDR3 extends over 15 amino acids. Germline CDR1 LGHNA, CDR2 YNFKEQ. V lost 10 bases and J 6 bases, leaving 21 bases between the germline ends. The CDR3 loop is CAIARLQATPGELFF. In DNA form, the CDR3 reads TGTGCCATCGCCCGCCTGCAAGCGACCCCCGGGGAGCTGTTTTTT.

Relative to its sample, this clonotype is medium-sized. Here the CDR3 reads CSARRQSLYEQYF. CDR3 DNA: TGCAGTGCTAGACGACAGAGCCTCTACGAGCAGTACTTC. The rearrangement joins TRBV20-1 to TRBJ2-7, with D tentatively TRBD1 (5 bases). The germline V gene encodes CDR1 DFQATT and CDR2 SNEGSKA (reference sequence). Trimming took 2 bases from V and 3 from J, leaving 11 bases between them. This CDR3 contains 13 residues.

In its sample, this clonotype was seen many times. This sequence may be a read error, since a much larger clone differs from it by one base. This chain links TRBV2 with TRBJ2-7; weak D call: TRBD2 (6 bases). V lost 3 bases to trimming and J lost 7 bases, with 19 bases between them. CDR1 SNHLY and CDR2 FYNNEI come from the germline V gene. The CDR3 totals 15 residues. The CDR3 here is CASSDGGRGSFEQYF. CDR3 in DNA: TGTGCCAGCAGTGATGGGGGACGGGGGTCCTTTGAGCAGTACTTC.

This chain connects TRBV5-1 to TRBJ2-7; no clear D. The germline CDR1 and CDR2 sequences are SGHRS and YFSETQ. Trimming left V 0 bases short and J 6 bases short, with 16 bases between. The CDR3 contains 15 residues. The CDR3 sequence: CASSLGTARAREQYF. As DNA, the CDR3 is TGCGCCAGCAGCTTGGGTACGGCAAGAGCGCGCGAGCAGTACTTC.

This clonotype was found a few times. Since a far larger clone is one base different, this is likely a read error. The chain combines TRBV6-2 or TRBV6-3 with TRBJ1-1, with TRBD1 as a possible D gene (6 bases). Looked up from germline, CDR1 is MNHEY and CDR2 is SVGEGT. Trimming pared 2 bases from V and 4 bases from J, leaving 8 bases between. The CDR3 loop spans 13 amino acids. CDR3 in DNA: TGTGCCAGCAGTTACAGAGGGGGCACTGAAGCTTTCTTT. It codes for CASSYRGGTEAFF.

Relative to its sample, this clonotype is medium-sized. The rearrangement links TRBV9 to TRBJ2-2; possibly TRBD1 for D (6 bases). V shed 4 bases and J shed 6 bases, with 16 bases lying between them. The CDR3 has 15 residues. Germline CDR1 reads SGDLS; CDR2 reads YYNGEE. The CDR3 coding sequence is TGTGCCAGCAGCCCCAACAGGGTAGCATCCGGGGAGCTGTTTTTT. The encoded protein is CASSPNRVASGELFF.

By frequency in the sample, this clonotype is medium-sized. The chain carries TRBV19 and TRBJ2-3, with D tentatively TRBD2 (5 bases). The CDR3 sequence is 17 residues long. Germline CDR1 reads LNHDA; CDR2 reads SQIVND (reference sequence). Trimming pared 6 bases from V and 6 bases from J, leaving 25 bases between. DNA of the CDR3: TGTGCCAGTAGCCCCCGGGGTTTCACTAATCGCCTGGATACGCAGTATTTT. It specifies CASSPRGFTNRLDTQYF. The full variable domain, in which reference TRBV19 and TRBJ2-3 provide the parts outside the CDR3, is DGGITQSPKYLFRKEGQNVTLSCEQNLNHDAMYWYRQDPGQGLRLIYYSQIVNDFQKGDIAEGYSVSREKKESFPLTVTSAQKNPTAFYLCASSPRGFTNRLDTQYFGPGTRLTVL.